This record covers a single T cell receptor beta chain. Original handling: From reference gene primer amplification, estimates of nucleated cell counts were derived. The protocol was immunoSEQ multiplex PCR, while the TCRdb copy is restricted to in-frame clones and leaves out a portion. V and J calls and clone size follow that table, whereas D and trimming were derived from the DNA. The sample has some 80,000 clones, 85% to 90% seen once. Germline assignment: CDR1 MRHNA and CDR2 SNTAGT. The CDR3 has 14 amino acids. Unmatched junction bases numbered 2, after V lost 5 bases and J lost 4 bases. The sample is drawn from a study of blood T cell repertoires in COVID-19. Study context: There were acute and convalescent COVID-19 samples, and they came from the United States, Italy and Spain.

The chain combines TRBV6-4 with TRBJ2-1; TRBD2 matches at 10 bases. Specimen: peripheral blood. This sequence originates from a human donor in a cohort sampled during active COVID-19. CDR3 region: CASSWTSGYNEQFF. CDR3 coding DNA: TGTGCCAGCAGTTGGACTAGCGGTTACAATGAGCAGTTCTTC.